These 17 T cell receptor beta chains were all obtained from the same sample, sequenced in a study of cytomegalovirus exposure and HLA in healthy donors. PCR employed 60 Vbeta and 13 Jbeta primers. The table came from immunoSEQ multiplex PCR; TCRdb's copy has only in-frame clones and leaves some out. This repertoire shows 150,000 to 200,000 clones, 80% to 90% found once; its top ten account for less than 2%. Sequenced sample: PBMCs. All receptors derive from a young man in good health and CMV-seronegative.

The rearrangement uses TRBV7-2 and TRBJ2-7, with 7 bases fitting TRBD1. This CDR3 spans 15 amino acids. CDR1 and CDR2 from the germline V gene are SGHTA and FQGNSA. J lost 3 bases, V lost 5 bases, and 10 bases had no gene match. The CDR3 coding sequence is TGTGCCAGCAGCCCCTCGACAGGGATTTACTACGAGCAGTACTTC. It translates to CASSPSTGIYYEQYF.

This clone was observed a handful of times. J is TRBJ2-7 and V is TRBV5-1; the D is unclear. V lost 2 bases, J lost 2 bases, and 8 bases lay in between. The CDR3 sequence is 13 residues long. Per the germline V gene, CDR1 is SGHRS and CDR2 is YFSETQ. Here the CDR3 DNA reads TGCGCCAGCAGCTTCGGTTCTCCCTACGAGCAGTACTTC. Translation gives CASSFGSPYEQYF.

The rearrangement joins TRBV5-1 to TRBJ1-2; D is possibly TRBD1 (5 bases). The ends were cut back, 0 bases at V and 4 bases at J, with 10 bases in the middle. This CDR3 is built from 14 residues. Germline V gene lookup returns CDR1 SGHRS and CDR2 YFSETQ. This CDR3 reads CASSLGGESYGYTF. The CDR3 DNA follows: TGCGCCAGCAGCTTGGGGGGGGAATCCTATGGCTACACCTTC. Full variable domain (missing parts from reference TRBV5-1 and TRBJ1-2): KAGVTQTPRYLIKTRGQQVTLSCSPISGHRSVSWYQQTPGQGLQFLFEYFSETQRNKGNFPGRFSGRQFSNSRSEMNVSTLELGDSALYLCASSLGGESYGYTFGSGTRLTVV.

CDR3 protein: CASSPGLGTEAFF. The CDR3 DNA reads as TGTGCCAGCAGCCCTGGGCTTGGGACTGAAGCTTTCTTT. The rearrangement joins TRBV4-2 to TRBJ1-1; D is undetermined. V was shortened by 4 bases and J by 5 bases, with 11 bases between the two germline ends. Per the germline V gene, CDR1 is LGHNA and CDR2 is YNFKEQ. The CDR3 is 13 residues long.

The chain combines TRBV4-3 with TRBJ2-3, with a tentative D call TRBD2 (6 bases). The CDR3 sequence is 14 residues long. The germline CDR1 and CDR2 sequences are LGHNA and YSLEER. Trimming took off 5 bases at V and 4 bases at J, with 13 bases between the two ends. CDR3 sequence: CASSAQGGADTQYF. The DNA for the CDR3 is TGCGCCAGCAGCGCTCAGGGAGGCGCAGATACGCAGTATTTT.

The chain uses TRBV27 and TRBJ2-7; 7 bases are shared with TRBD1. Trimming at V came to 4 bases and at J to 3 bases, leaving 6 bases not matched to a gene. CDR1 is MNHEY and CDR2 is SMNVEV in the germline V gene (reference sequence). The CDR3 length is 14 residues. The CDR3 reads CASSSGTAYYEQYF. The CDR3 bases are TGTGCCAGCAGTTCCGGGACAGCCTACTACGAGCAGTACTTC.

The chain combines TRBV28 with TRBJ2-7; 9 nucleotides match TRBD1. The J segment lost 5 bases and the V segment lost 3 bases, leaving 5 bases of the junction unmatched. In germline, CDR1 is MDHEN, CDR2 SYDVKM. The CDR3 has 14 residues. The CDR3 DNA is TGTGCCAGCAGTTTGTCACAGGGGGCCCACGAGCAGTACTTC. This translates into CASSLSQGAHEQYF.

The chain couples TRBV29-1 to TRBJ2-5; 7 positions match TRBD2. The V gene's germline CDR1 is SQVTM and CDR2 ANQGSEA. This CDR3 has 14 amino acids. With V trimmed by 7 bases and J by 6 bases, 14 bases remained unmatched. The CDR3 DNA sequence: TGCAGCGGAGCAAGACTAGCCGGCAGGAAGACCCAGTACTTC. Protein: CSGARLAGRKTQYF.

The J gene is TRBJ1-2, the V gene TRBV7-9, with D unresolved. CDR1 and CDR2 from the germline V gene are SEHNR and FQNEAQ (reference sequence). V was shortened by 8 bases and J by 12 bases, with 19 bases between the two germline ends. This CDR3 has 12 amino acids. This chain's CDR3 is CASGKSGGEDTF. The CDR3 DNA is TGTGCCAGCGGTAAGTCGGGAGGCGAGGACACCTTC.

The chain links TRBV2 to TRBJ1-2, with D possibly matching TRBD1 (5 bases). V lost 0 bases to trimming and J lost 8 bases, with 16 bases between them. The CDR3 totals 15 residues. Germline CDR1 SNHLY, CDR2 FYNNEI. CDR3 in amino acids: CASSEALGQARGYTF. For the CDR3, the DNA is TGTGCCAGCAGTGAAGCGCTGGGGCAGGCTCGAGGCTACACCTTC.

The rearrangement links TRBV11-2 to TRBJ2-2; D remains ambiguous. Germline V CDR1 and CDR2: SGHAT, FQNNGV. This CDR3 has 15 amino acids. Trimming left V 1 base short and J 3 bases short, with 9 bases between. The CDR3 loop reads CASSLVPGYTGELFF. CDR3 coding DNA: TGTGCCAGCAGCTTAGTTCCAGGTTACACCGGGGAGCTGTTTTTT.

V gene TRBV6-5 combines with J gene TRBJ1-5, with unresolved D. This CDR3 comprises 12 residues. The V gene's germline CDR1 is MNHEY and CDR2 SVGAGI. V was cut by 5 bases and J by 4 bases, with 6 bases left in between. The CDR3 coding sequence is TGTGCCAGCAGTGGGCTTAATCAGCCCCAGCATTTT. Protein product: CASSGLNQPQHF.

This rearrangement joins TRBV6-5 to TRBJ1-5, with D uncertain. The CDR3 is made up of 13 amino acids. Germline V CDR1 and CDR2: MNHEY, SVGAGI. V was cut by 6 bases and J by 6 bases, with 12 bases left in between. The CDR3 sequence: CASSLKTGQPQHF. In DNA, the CDR3 is TGTGCCAGCAGCCTAAAGACGGGTCAGCCCCAGCATTTT.

The rearrangement uses TRBV7-2 and TRBJ1-1; the D gene is possibly TRBD1 (6 bases). Germline values: CDR1 SGHTA, CDR2 FQGNSA. Trimming removed 4 bases at V and 1 base at J, with 13 bases between. This CDR3 is built from 15 residues. The CDR3 region is CASSSRGGANTEAFF. The CDR3 DNA sequence: TGTGCCAGCAGCTCCCGGGGGGGGGCGAACACTGAAGCTTTCTTT.

The chain recombines TRBV7-9 with TRBJ2-1; D ambiguous. Trimming took 6 bases from V and 0 from J, leaving 21 bases between them. The CDR3 loop spans 18 amino acids. Germline CDR1 is SEHNR and CDR2 is FQNEAQ (reference sequence). The CDR3 region has the DNA TGTGCCAGCAGACGAATATCTGAGGCGGCACACTCCTACAATGAGCAGTTCTTC. Residues: CASRRISEAAHSYNEQFF.

This clone has a single count. The chain employs TRBV14 and TRBJ2-7; a weak D match, TRBD1 (5 bases). V lost 6 bases to trimming and J lost 0 bases, with 15 bases between them. This CDR3 comprises 15 residues. Germline CDR1 SGHDN, CDR2 FVKESK. This chain's CDR3 is CASRSTDKSSYEQYF. CDR3 nucleotide sequence: TGTGCCAGCAGAAGCACGGACAAGAGCTCCTACGAGCAGTACTTC.

The genes are TRBV14 and TRBJ1-1; D gene ambiguous. The V gene lost 4 bases and the J gene lost 0 bases, with 6 bases spanning the gap. CDR3 length: 13 residues. Germline V lookup: CDR1 SGHDN, CDR2 FVKESK. The CDR3 bases are TGTGCCAGCAGCCTTACAGTGAACACTGAAGCTTTCTTT. Translated: CASSLTVNTEAFF.